These 12 T cell receptor beta chains originate from one sample sequenced in a study of T cells in tumors after PD-1 blockade. The data were produced by immunoSEQ multiplex PCR, yet TCRdb's version contains in-frame clones alone and is incomplete. The data hold over 20,000 clones, with roughly 82% observed a single time. The source material was PBMCs, sampled after anti-PD-1 treatment. The source of these receptors is a human donor with basal cell carcinoma.

The chain recombines TRBV7-8 with TRBJ2-7; 7 positions agree with TRBD1. From germline, CDR1 is SGHVS and CDR2 FQNEAQ. The CDR3 covers 15 residues. V lost 0 bases to trimming and J lost 3 bases; unmatched junction nucleotides: 5. The DNA for the CDR3 is TGTGCCAGCAGCTTAGCCACAGGGGCGCGCTACGAGCAGTACTTC. Translation: CASSLATGARYEQYF.

The chain has TRBV10-1 and TRBJ2-1, with D possibly TRBD2 on 5 matching bases. The CDR3 runs 13 residues. Trimming removed 3 bases from V and 10 bases from J, with 13 bases in between. CDR1 is WNHNN and CDR2 is SYGVQD in the germline V gene (reference sequence). The CDR3 DNA is TGCGCCAGCAGTGACCCGGGGAGAGGAGAGCAGTTCTTC. This encodes CASSDPGRGEQFF.

This clone was picked up a small number of times. The chain employs TRBV6-1 and TRBJ1-6; no definite D call. CDR1 is MNHNS and CDR2 is SASEGT in the germline V gene. CDR3 size: 12 residues. V was clipped by 2 bases and J by 10 bases, with 6 bases between them. The CDR3: CASSEYPSPLHF. The CDR3 bases are TGTGCCAGCAGTGAATACCCCTCACCCCTCCACTTT.

The chain is built from TRBV9 and TRBJ2-5; a weak D match, TRBD1 (5 bases). Germline CDR1 and CDR2: SGDLS and YYNGEE. The V end lost 4 bases, the J end lost 2 bases, and 9 bases lay between the germline ends. This CDR3 comprises 13 residues. CDR3 sequence (DNA): TGTGCCAGCAGCCCAGACAGACAAGAGACCCAGTACTTC. Protein product: CASSPDRQETQYF.

This CDR3 reads CASSLRFQGNTEAFF. Written as DNA, the CDR3 is TGTGCCAGCAGCTTGAGGTTTCAGGGGAACACTGAAGCTTTCTTT. The V gene is TRBV5-4, the J gene TRBJ1-1; D is possibly TRBD1 (5 bases). Germline CDR1 is SGHNT and CDR2 is YYREEE (reference sequence). Trimming left V 1 base short and J 1 base short, with 11 bases between. This CDR3 comprises 15 residues.

The rearrangement joins TRBV7-8 to TRBJ2-3; D unclear. Germline CDR1 reads SGHVS; CDR2 reads FQNEAQ. The CDR3 sequence is 13 residues long. V dropped 5 bases and J dropped 4 bases, with 10 bases sitting between them. The CDR3 protein is CASSTRWADTQYF. For the CDR3, the DNA is TGTGCCAGCAGCACACGGTGGGCAGATACGCAGTATTTT.

This clone was observed once. J is TRBJ1-3 and V is TRBV6-5; 8 bases agree with TRBD1. Trimming removed 5 bases from V and 6 bases from J; junction bases left unmatched: 6. Germline CDR1 MNHEY, CDR2 SVGAGI. The CDR3 length is 14 residues. CDR3 residues: CASSRTGWVNTIYF. For the CDR3, the DNA is TGTGCCAGCAGTCGGACAGGGTGGGTAAACACCATATATTTT.

V usage is TRBV3-1 (or the pseudogene TRBV3-2) and J usage is TRBJ1-1; the match to TRBD1 covers 12 bases. The trim removed 6 bases at V and 6 bases at J, leaving 14 bases unmatched. The CDR3 extends over 17 amino acids. CDR1 and CDR2 (germline): LGHDT, YNNKEL (reference sequence). The CDR3 loop is CASRPAGQGARGAEAFF. CDR3 in DNA: TGTGCCAGCAGACCTGCGGGACAGGGGGCGCGGGGAGCTGAAGCTTTCTTT.

The gene calls are TRBV18 and TRBJ2-7, with D perhaps matching TRBD1 (6 bases). In germline, CDR1 is KGHSH, CDR2 LQKENI. This CDR3 has 13 residues. V lost 2 bases and J 3 bases, leaving 8 bases between the germline ends. CDR3: CASSPTDSYEQYF. CDR3 in DNA: TGTGCCAGCTCACCAACGGACAGCTACGAGCAGTACTTC.

The V and J genes are TRBV20-1 and TRBJ2-7; D is ambiguous. From germline, CDR1 is DFQATT and CDR2 SNEGSKA (reference sequence). The CDR3 is 11 residues long. Between the trimmed V and J ends, which lost 3 bases and 5 bases, there was a span of 8 bases. CDR3 amino acids: CSASKVDEQYF. CDR3 DNA: TGCAGTGCTAGTAAAGTCGACGAGCAGTACTTC.

V and J are TRBV27 and TRBJ2-1; D is perhaps TRBD1 (6 bases). The V end lost 5 bases, the J end lost 4 bases, and 12 bases lay between the germline ends. The CDR3 is 14 residues long. Germline CDR1 and CDR2: MNHEY and SMNVEV (reference sequence). CDR3 in amino acids: CASSKPGDYNEQFF. The CDR3 coding sequence is TGTGCCAGCAGTAAACCAGGGGATTACAATGAGCAGTTCTTC.

This clone was counted once. The genes are TRBV7-2 and TRBJ1-2; 8 nucleotides agree with TRBD1. CDR1 SGHTA and CDR2 FQGNSA come from the germline V gene. CDR3 length: 13 amino acids. After removal of 1 base from V and 11 bases from J, the junction contained 6 bases not matched to a gene. CDR3 DNA: TGTGCCAGCAGCTTAGGGACAGGGAGAGTGTACACCTTC. Its protein product is CASSLGTGRVYTF.